This T cell receptor (beta chain) stems from a study of Tregs in tolerant kidney transplant recipients (dated by TCRdb to the late 2010s). Study-wide context: The transplants used related donors with nonmyeloablative bone marrow transplantation, and mixed chimerism in the human trials was transient. The study applied TCRbeta sequencing to find donor-specific regulatory T cells before combined kidney and bone marrow transplantation and then followed those same cells after transplant.

The study at large found these results: In tolerant patients, the expansion of donor-specific Tregs was greater than global Treg expansion, suggesting that the expansion was antigen-driven rather than nonspecific. The study was limited by small patient numbers, and the findings need validation in larger populations and under other immunosuppression protocols. Biological reproducibility was not directly addressed, though technical replication error appeared minimal. The most biologically relevant and donor-specific TCRbeta repertoire appeared to be identified by expanding Tregs with activated donor B cells. Because the PCR primers were changed over time for some patients, nucleotide-level comparison could not be performed across the samples from those patients.

For TCRbeta CDR3 sequencing, genomic DNA was extracted from sorted cells using the QIAGEN DNeasy Blood and Tissue Kit. Through immunoSEQ, high-throughput TCRbeta CDR3 sequencing was done commercially, including PCR amplification with internal controls and bias correction. Regarding the original processing steps: Unique productive TCRbeta sequences were defined by CDR3 nucleotide sequence where primers matched, and otherwise by CDR3 amino acid sequence together with Vbeta and Jbeta genes. Sorting error was corrected by removing sequences shared between sorted populations at a frequency ratio of 2:1 or less, and the remaining shared sequences were assigned to the higher population. Donor-reactive sequences were defined as at least 5-fold expanded in CFSE-low cells versus unstimulated cells, with frequency of at least 0.01% in CFSE-low cells. Repertoire divergence was quantified by Jensen-Shannon divergence calculated from the top 100 TCRbeta sequences ranked by frequency. For samples with multiple sequencing runs, sorting error was corrected in each run separately before the runs were combined. TCRdb obtained this table from immuneACCESS and retained in-frame rearrangements with V and J assigned. These tables miss some clones; where compared with another copy, unresolved V genes account for less than half of the shortfall, and the remainder is unexplained. V and J calls and clone size are given by that table; D and trimming were obtained from the DNA. The sample table records 95,000 to 120,000 clones; roughly 90% of these occur just once. The ten largest clonotypes hold roughly 0.31% of the sample.

Per the publication, the time point label means: blood sample drawn before combined kidney and bone marrow transplant. Unstimulated Tregs (CD4+CD25+CD127-), CD4+ non-Tregs (CD4+CD25-), CD4 and CD8 cells were FACS-sorted from thawed PBMCs. A few combined kidney and bone marrow transplant recipients from the ITN036ST trial were included as patients, and samples were available only from these trial subjects. Healthy control blood was processed to PBMCs with a Ficoll density gradient and then cryopreserved, whereas patient PBMCs were collected both before and after transplant. In the case of this clone: The antigen this receptor binds is unknown. One base away there is no much larger clone; base qualities are not given.

The receptor was isolated from a human donor who received a combined kidney and bone marrow transplant. The source was CD4+ T cells from blood, collected before the transplant.

The bases read TGTGCCAGGGTCGAGAGGAATGGCTACACCTTC. This gives the protein CARVERNGYTF. The V and J segments used are TRBV9 and TRBJ1-2, with the D gene uncertain. The CDR3 measures 11 amino acids from cysteine to phenylalanine. Only the CDR3 region is kept as DNA, spanning 33 bases read in frame from base 1. The CDR1 and CDR2 encoded by the germline V gene are SGDLS and YYNGEE. The trim is 8 bases for V and 6 bases for J, with a gap of 11 bases between the germline ends.